This entry lists 3 T cell receptor beta chains sequenced from one sample in a study of OX40 agonist ivuxolimab in advanced cancers. Produced via immunoSEQ multiplex PCR; TCRdb's table is partial and in-frame only. This sample yields over 60,000 clones, of which around 85% are seen a single time; about 4% belongs to the top ten. This material consisted of CD4+ or CD8+ T cells sorted from blood, taken in a trial of the OX40 agonist ivuxolimab. The receptors shown here come from an adult with an advanced solid tumor such as melanoma, head and neck, liver or kidney cancer.

This chain joins TRBV11-2 and TRBJ2-7; D not certain. Germline V gene lookup returns CDR1 SGHAT and CDR2 FQNNGV. The CDR3 covers 14 residues. The V gene lost 6 bases and the J gene lost 7 bases, with 19 bases spanning the gap. This CDR3 is CASRTSSPGGEQYF. CDR3 coding DNA: TGTGCCAGCAGGACATCATCCCCGGGCGGTGAGCAGTACTTC.

CDR3 in DNA: TGTGCCAGCAGTGTAAACGACGCAGATACGCAGTATTTT. It encodes CASSVNDADTQYF. V usage is TRBV6-4 and J usage is TRBJ2-3; D remains unclear. Looked up from germline, CDR1 is MRHNA and CDR2 is SNTAGT. This CDR3 spans 13 amino acids. Between the trimmed V and J ends, which lost 4 bases and 4 bases, there was a span of 9 bases.

The rearrangement links TRBV4-1 to TRBJ1-6, with TRBD1 matching over 9 bases. Germline loops: CDR1 MGHRA, CDR2 YSYEKL. Trimming at V came to 0 bases and at J to 9 bases, leaving 12 bases not matched to a gene. CDR3 length: 18 residues. The CDR3 is CASSQDRLQGAMISPLHF. The CDR3 DNA reads TGCGCCAGCAGCCAAGATAGACTACAGGGGGCGATGATTTCACCCCTCCACTTT.